Each of the 27 T cell receptor beta chains below was sequenced from the same sample in a study of shared clonotypes between healthy human individuals (dated by TCRdb to 2018 to 2021). The method behind the library was the immunoSEQ multiplex PCR assay. TCRdb's version of the immuneACCESS table is confined to in-frame rearrangements and falls short of the full clone set. An unresolved V gene accounts for under half of the shortfall where checked; the remainder is of unknown origin. Here the sample has about 750,000 clones; 92% occur a single time. The ten largest clones represent about 24% of the sample. CD8 naive samples were CD45RO-negative cells positively selected for CCR7, giving a CD45RA+CCR7+ population that excluded TemRA cells. What was sequenced was naive CD8+ T cells sorted from blood. The cell subset or site label of this sample denotes: CD45RA+CCR7+. These receptors were collected from a young man in good health.

As to this clone: A much more abundant neighbour one base away suggests this may be a read error. The same CDR3 also results from other DNA sequences found in this sample. The V and J genes are TRBV7-9 and TRBJ2-7; TRBD2 might be the D (5 bases). The CDR3 sequence is 12 residues long. The ends were cut back, 6 bases at V and 0 bases at J, with 6 bases in the middle. Germline V gives CDR1 SEHNR, CDR2 FQNEAQ (reference sequence). The CDR3 nucleotides are TGTGCCAGCAGTGGGAGCTCCTACGAGCAGTACTTC. Translating gives CASSGSSYEQYF.

The chain has TRBV18 and TRBJ2-7; 9 bases align to TRBD1. V was pared by 3 bases and J by 4 bases, with 10 bases of the junction left unmatched. The CDR3 runs 16 residues. The germline gives CDR1 KGHSH, CDR2 LQKENI. CDR3 sequence (DNA): TGTGCCAGCTCACCTACAGGGGGCGCAACCCCATACGAGCAGTACTTC. Protein sequence: CASSPTGGATPYEQYF.

The chain recombines TRBV4-1 with TRBJ2-7; 8 nucleotides agree with TRBD1. V dropped 4 bases and J dropped 1; count of bases not matched to a gene: 9. From germline, CDR1 is MGHRA and CDR2 YSYEKL. The CDR3 covers 16 residues. The CDR3 region is CASSPTLGQGSYEQYF. CDR3 DNA: TGCGCCAGCAGCCCAACTTTAGGACAGGGATCCTACGAGCAGTACTTC.

CDR3: CASSEGQSYEQYF. The CDR3 nucleotides read TGTGCCAGCAGTGAAGGGCAGTCCTACGAGCAGTACTTC. V usage is TRBV2 and J usage is TRBJ2-7; D remains ambiguous. The CDR3 is made up of 13 amino acids. V was trimmed by 1 base and J by 1 base, leaving 5 bases between them. The germline gives CDR1 SNHLY, CDR2 FYNNEI.

The chain recombines TRBV28 with TRBJ2-1; 9 bases line up with TRBD2. V shed 2 bases and J 6 bases; nucleotides not matched to a gene: 5. Germline loops: CDR1 MDHEN, CDR2 SYDVKM. The CDR3 has 15 residues. The CDR3 region is CASSLDLAGSNEQFF. CDR3 bases: TGTGCCAGCAGTTTAGATCTAGCGGGAAGCAATGAGCAGTTCTTC. The variable domain in full, completed from reference TRBV28 and TRBJ2-1, reads DVKVTQSSRYLVKRTGEKVFLECVQDMDHENMFWYRQDPGLGLRLIYFSYDVKMKEKGDIPEGYSVSREKKERFSLILESASTNQTSMYLCASSLDLAGSNEQFFGPGTRLTVL.

The chain uses TRBV4-2 and TRBJ1-2; a weak D match, TRBD1 (5 bases). Trimming cost V 0 bases and J 3 bases, with 11 bases left between them. The CDR3 is 15 residues long. Germline CDR1 reads LGHNA; CDR2 reads YNFKEQ. This CDR3 is CASSQDWGDHYGYTF. For the CDR3, the DNA is TGTGCCAGCAGCCAAGATTGGGGGGACCACTATGGCTACACCTTC.

The chain employs TRBV9 and TRBJ2-1; 9 nucleotides align to TRBD2. This CDR3 region has 17 residues. Per the germline V gene, CDR1 is SGDLS and CDR2 is YYNGEE. Trimming removed 4 bases from V and 5 bases from J; junction bases left unmatched: 13. The CDR3 sequence is CASSSDLQAGGDNEQFF. CDR3 bases: TGTGCCAGCAGCTCCGACCTTCAAGCGGGGGGTGACAATGAGCAGTTCTTC.

This clone was detected only once. This chain links TRBV7-3 with TRBJ2-7, with D uncertain. This CDR3 contains 13 residues. V was cut by 2 bases and J by 3 bases, with 8 bases left in between. Germline assignment: CDR1 SGHTA and CDR2 FQGTGA. The CDR3 loop is CASSLLQSYEQYF. The CDR3 DNA is TGTGCCAGCAGCTTATTACAGAGCTACGAGCAGTACTTC.

The chain couples TRBV7-2 to TRBJ2-7, with 10 bases matching TRBD2. The CDR3 runs to 15 residues. Per germline, CDR1 SGHTA and CDR2 FQGNSA. The V gene end was trimmed by 4 bases and the J gene end by 3 bases; junction bases not matched to a gene: 6. The CDR3 DNA follows: TGTGCCAGCAGCTCCCTAGCGGGAGTAAGCTACGAGCAGTACTTC. Protein: CASSSLAGVSYEQYF.

This rearrangement joins TRBV5-6 to TRBJ2-1; D unclear. The CDR3 contains 15 residues. The germline V gene encodes CDR1 SGHDT and CDR2 YYEEEE. Trimming removed 1 base from V and 6 bases from J, with 14 bases in between. The CDR3 DNA reads as TGTGCCAGCAGCTTGAGTTGGATCGGTACCAATGAGCAGTTCTTC. Its protein is CASSLSWIGTNEQFF.

This clone was seen a handful of times. The V and J genes are TRBV7-9 and TRBJ1-2, with 9 bases aligning to TRBD1. Germline V gene data show CDR1 as SEHNR and CDR2 as FQNEAQ (reference sequence). The CDR3 runs to 15 residues. V trimming: 4 bases; J trimming: 4 bases; junction bases outside the gene matches: 7. DNA for the CDR3: TGTGCCAGCAGCTCACTACAGGGGGCAGGCTATGGCTACACCTTC. Its translation: CASSSLQGAGYGYTF.

The chain carries TRBV29-1 and TRBJ2-7; 9 bases align to TRBD2. Germline V gene lookup returns CDR1 SQVTM and CDR2 ANQGSEA. With 7 bases clipped from V and 3 bases from J, the junction kept 7 bases outside the gene matches. The CDR3 extends over 13 amino acids. DNA for the CDR3: TGCAGCGCTCGGCCTAGCGGGGACTACGAGCAGTACTTC. It yields the protein CSARPSGDYEQYF.

CDR3 protein: CASSFLDGWTGELFF. The CDR3 region has the DNA TGCGCCAGCAGCTTCCTAGACGGGTGGACCGGGGAGCTGTTTTTT. This chain links TRBV5-1 with TRBJ2-2, with D hard to call. Trimming shortened V by 2 bases and J by 5 bases, and 13 bases separated the two germline ends. The CDR3 has 15 amino acids. Germline V gene sequence: CDR1 SGHRS, CDR2 YFSETQ.

The CDR3 nucleotides are TGCAGCGTTGAAGGAGACGGGAGGGCCTTGGGGGAGACCCAGTACTTC. Encoded protein: CSVEGDGRALGETQYF. J is TRBJ2-5 and V is TRBV29-1; 8 bases line up with TRBD2. With 1 base clipped from V and 5 bases from J, the junction kept 12 bases outside the gene matches. This CDR3 is 16 amino acids long. The germline V gene encodes CDR1 SQVTM and CDR2 ANQGSEA.

J is TRBJ1-5 and V is TRBV7-2; D gene ambiguous. This CDR3 is built from 13 residues. The germline gives CDR1 SGHTA, CDR2 FQGNSA. Trimming left V 3 bases short and J 6 bases short, with 9 bases between. CDR3 bases: TGTGCCAGCAGCTTTGGAGGAAGTCAGCCCCAGCATTTT. Protein: CASSFGGSQPQHF.

The V call is TRBV7-8, the J call TRBJ2-1; perhaps TRBD1 as D (5 bases). The CDR3 consists of 13 residues. Germline CDR1 reads SGHVS; CDR2 reads FQNEAQ. Between the trimmed V and J ends, which lost 4 bases and 4 bases, there was a span of 8 bases. CDR3 amino acids: CASSSRQYNEQFF. CDR3 in DNA: TGTGCCAGCAGCTCCCGACAGTACAATGAGCAGTTCTTC.

This chain connects TRBV15 to TRBJ2-7; TRBD2 agrees at 10 bases. The CDR3 sequence is 16 residues long. CDR1 is LNHNV, CDR2 YYDKDF, per germline (reference sequence). V dropped 1 base and J dropped 4; count of bases not matched to a gene: 7. CDR3 amino acids: CATSRGASGSWYEQYF. The DNA of the CDR3 is TGTGCCACCAGCAGAGGGGCTAGCGGGAGTTGGTACGAGCAGTACTTC.

The chain is built from TRBV14 and TRBJ1-2, with D unclear. Trimming left V 0 bases short and J 4 bases short, with 9 bases between. This CDR3 region has 14 residues. Germline CDR1 is SGHDN and CDR2 is FVKESK. The CDR3 bases are TGTGCCAGCAGCCAAGACAGGCCTGTCTATGGCTACACCTTC. This sequence encodes CASSQDRPVYGYTF.

Comment on this clone: Other DNA sequences of this sample code for an identical CDR3. The rearrangement joins TRBV11-2 to TRBJ2-7; D unresolved. The CDR3 is made up of 12 amino acids. The V gene's germline CDR1 is SGHAT and CDR2 FQNNGV. V was cut by 3 bases and J by 3 bases, with 6 bases left in between. CDR3 sequence (DNA): TGTGCCAGCAGCTTTAGTGGCTACGAGCAGTACTTC. It is translated as CASSFSGYEQYF.

The rearrangement links TRBV29-1 to TRBJ2-7; tentatively, D is TRBD2 (5 bases). The CDR3 has 14 residues. Deletions cut 2 bases from V and 2 bases from J, with 13 bases between. Germline assignment: CDR1 SQVTM and CDR2 ANQGSEA. CDR3 in DNA: TGCAGCGTTGAATCGGGCGGGCTTACCTACGAGCAGTACTTC. Amino acid sequence: CSVESGGLTYEQYF.

The chain is built from TRBV7-6 and TRBJ2-1; 9 bases fit TRBD2. From germline, CDR1 is SGHVS and CDR2 FNYEAQ. This CDR3 region has 16 residues. J gave up 5 bases and V 2 bases, and 7 bases lay outside the gene matches. CDR3 in DNA: TGTGCCAGCAGCTTACTGGCGGGAGGGCCAGACAATGAGCAGTTCTTC. This codes for CASSLLAGGPDNEQFF.

The chain carries TRBV5-4 and TRBJ2-7; D perhaps matches TRBD2 (5 bases). Trimming removed 0 bases from V and 3 bases from J, with 13 bases in between. The germline V gene encodes CDR1 SGHNT and CDR2 YYREEE (reference sequence). The CDR3 has 15 residues. CDR3 residues: CASSLVPSSNYEQYF. The CDR3 nucleotides read TGTGCCAGCAGCTTGGTTCCTAGCAGTAACTACGAGCAGTACTTC.

This clone appeared a single time. The sample has other DNA sequences that encode this CDR3 too. V and J are TRBV27 and TRBJ2-3; no clear D gene. The CDR3 consists of 15 residues. The germline CDR1 and CDR2 sequences are MNHEY and SMNVEV (reference sequence). Trimming cost V 2 bases and J 1 base, with 10 bases left between them. CDR3 nucleotides: TGTGCCAGCAGTTTAGGCGGAAGGGGCACAGATACGCAGTATTTT. Translation: CASSLGGRGTDTQYF.

The gene calls are TRBV7-9 and TRBJ1-4; TRBD1 matches 9 bases. Germline CDR1 is SEHNR and CDR2 is FQNEAQ (reference sequence). V lost 7 bases to trimming and J lost 3 bases; unmatched junction nucleotides: 9. The CDR3 is 16 amino acids. The CDR3 region is CASTEIDRGANEKLFF. The CDR3 DNA reads TGTGCCAGCACCGAAATCGACAGGGGGGCTAATGAAAAACTGTTTTTT. The full variable domain, its missing parts supplied by reference TRBV7-9 and TRBJ1-4, is DTGVSQNPRHKITKRGQNVTFRCDPISEHNRLYWYRQTLGQGPEFLTYFQNEAQLEKSRLLSDRFSAERPKGSFSTLEIQRTEQGDSAMYLCASTEIDRGANEKLFFGSGTQLSVL.

The rearrangement links TRBV20-1 to TRBJ2-5, with D uncertain. Germline-derived CDR1 and CDR2 are DFQATT and SNEGSKA (reference sequence). Trimming cost V 7 bases and J 0 bases, with 6 bases left between them. This CDR3 contains 11 residues. This CDR3 is CSGSYQETQYF. DNA for the CDR3: TGCAGTGGATCGTACCAAGAGACCCAGTACTTC.

The V and J genes are TRBV5-6 and TRBJ2-1, with D possibly matching TRBD1 (6 bases). With 2 bases removed from V and 7 bases from J, the gap between germline ends came to 10 bases. Looked up from germline, CDR1 is SGHDT and CDR2 is YYEEEE. This CDR3 is 13 amino acids long. The CDR3 bases are TGTGCCAGCAGCTTAAGCCAGGGGAATGAGCAGTTCTTC. Translation gives CASSLSQGNEQFF. The full variable domain, its missing parts supplied by reference TRBV5-6 and TRBJ2-1, is DAGVTQSPTHLIKTRGQQVTLRCSPKSGHDTVSWYQQALGQGPQFIFQYYEEEERQRGNFPDRFSGHQFPNYSSELNVNALLLGDSALYLCASSLSQGNEQFFGPGTRLTVL.

The chain has TRBV7-9 and TRBJ1-1, with 10 bases identical to TRBD1. This CDR3 is 16 amino acids long. V dropped 5 bases and J dropped 3; count of bases not matched to a gene: 9. The germline gives CDR1 SEHNR, CDR2 FQNEAQ (reference sequence). The DNA for the CDR3 is TGTGCCAGCAGCCGTCGACAGGGGGCGCGTGACACTGAAGCTTTCTTT. Translated: CASSRRQGARDTEAFF.